What follows are 32 T cell receptor beta chains derived from one specimen sequenced in a study of T cells in women clearing cervical HPV infection (dated by TCRdb to 2016 to 2019). The library relied on the immunoSEQ multiplex PCR assay. The source is immuneACCESS, and TCRdb retained only in-frame sequences with V and J called. Part of the clones is not carried over; for the studies checked, unresolved V genes explain less than half of this, and the remainder is unexplained. This sample's clone table shows roughly 32,000 clones. Clones ranked in the top ten supply 3.5% of the sample. The material sequenced was blood buffy coat. These receptors originate from a woman aged 18 to 75 with a cervical HPV16 infection that either progressed to CIN3+ or cleared (not recorded which).

To note about this clone: The read stops 3 residues short of the end of the CDR3; the missing end is completed from the germline J gene. The chain couples TRBV5-1 to TRBJ2-1, with 9 bases aligning to TRBD2. The CDR3 extends over 17 amino acids. Trimming took 5 bases from V and 0 from J; bases not matched to a gene: 9. Germline V gene sequence: CDR1 SGHRS, CDR2 YFSETQ. The DNA read from the CDR3 is TGCGCCAGCAGGTACCGACTAGCGGTTAACTCCTACAATGAG. Amino acid sequence: CASRYRLAVNSYNE. Given in full, the CDR3 is CASRYRLAVNSYNEQFF.

The CDR3 protein is CASRPIAGQDNVLTF. CDR3 DNA, as far as it was read: TGTGCCAGCAGGCCAATTGCCGGACAGGACAACGTC. The chain joins TRBV7-9 to TRBJ2-6, with TRBD1 identical over 7 bases. The CDR3 end is not reached by the read, which stops 3 residues before it; the germline J gene fills it in. Germline CDR1 SEHNR, CDR2 FQNEAQ (reference sequence). The junction had 11 bases not matched to a gene; V was cut back by 6 bases and J by 9 bases. The CDR3 is made up of 15 amino acids.

Worth noting for this clone: The read is 3 residues too short to cover the CDR3 end, so that end is filled in from the germline J gene. The rearrangement joins TRBV12-3 or TRBV12-4 to TRBJ2-2; D is ambiguous. V lost 3 bases, J lost 6 bases, and 8 bases lay in between. The CDR3 extends over 13 amino acids. The part of the CDR3 DNA that was read is TGTGCCAGCAGTTTTAGCAATGCCGGGGAG. Its translation is CASSFSNAGE. The CDR3 reads in full as CASSFSNAGELFF.

Worth noting for this clone: The read halts 3 residues ahead of the CDR3 end, with the missing end drawn from the germline J gene. The rearrangement links TRBV20-1 to TRBJ2-3; 11 bases match TRBD2. Germline V gene sequence: CDR1 DFQATT, CDR2 SNEGSKA (reference sequence). V was clipped by 6 bases and J by 4 bases; unmatched bases: 6. This CDR3 spans 14 amino acids. The CDR3 here is CSATLAGEADTQYF. Incomplete CDR3 DNA: TGCAGTGCAACACTAGCGGGAGAGGCAGATACG.

Concerning this clone: The read halts 3 residues ahead of the CDR3 end, with the missing end drawn from the germline J gene. V usage is TRBV11-3 and J usage is TRBJ2-3; weak D call: TRBD1 (5 bases). Trimming left V 3 bases short and J 0 bases short, with 10 bases between. CDR1 is SGHNT, CDR2 YENEEA, per germline. This CDR3 is built from 15 residues. The CDR3 loop reads CASSLQGRSTDTQYF. The CDR3 DNA, read in part, is TGTGCCAGCAGCTTGCAGGGTCGGAGCACAGATACG.

Points on this clone: The read is 3 residues too short to cover the CDR3 end, so that end is filled in from the germline J gene. The rearrangement joins TRBV15 to TRBJ1-5; the D is unclear. V gave up 0 bases and J gave up 3 bases, with 9 bases separating them. This CDR3 is built from 15 residues. Germline V gene sequence: CDR1 LNHNV, CDR2 YYDKDF (reference sequence). The sequenced CDR3 bases are TGTGCCACCAGCAGAGATAAGGGTTTCAATCAGCCC. It specifies CATSRDKGFNQP. The full CDR3 protein reads CATSRDKGFNQPQHF. Together with reference TRBV15 and TRBJ1-5, the CDR3 gives the full variable domain: DAMVIQNPRYQVTQFGKPVTLSCSQTLNHNVMYWYQQKSSQAPKLLFHYYDKDFNNEADTPDNFQSRRPNTSFCFLDIRSPGLGDTAMYLCATSRDKGFNQPQHFGDGTRLSIL.

Regarding this clone: From the germline J gene comes the end of the CDR3, since the read stops 3 residues before it. The chain carries TRBV5-4 and TRBJ2-5; 7 bases align to TRBD2. Germline V gene lookup returns CDR1 SGHNT and CDR2 YYREEE (reference sequence). V was clipped by 4 bases and J by 2 bases; unmatched bases: 8. This CDR3 is built from 15 residues. The chain's CDR3 is CASSRPGGQQETQYF. Incomplete CDR3 DNA: TGTGCCAGCAGCCGCCCGGGAGGACAACAAGAGACC.

A word on this clone: Coverage ceases 3 residues before the CDR3 finishes, and the germline J gene fills in the end. V gene TRBV14 combines with J gene TRBJ2-3; the D gene is possibly TRBD2 (6 bases). The V end lost 0 bases, the J end lost 7 bases, and 20 bases lay between the germline ends. Germline V lookup: CDR1 SGHDN, CDR2 FVKESK. The CDR3 covers 17 residues. CDR3 region: CASSQDWREAFPYTQYF. The sequenced part of the CDR3 DNA is TGTGCCAGCAGCCAAGATTGGCGGGAAGCGTTTCCATATACG.

As concerns this clone: The CDR3 goes on 3 residues after the read ends, and that part is filled in from the germline J gene. This chain connects TRBV2 to TRBJ2-7, with 8 bases matching TRBD2. The germline gives CDR1 SNHLY, CDR2 FYNNEI. V was pared by 7 bases and J by 2 bases, with 7 bases of the junction left unmatched. This CDR3 region has 14 residues. The CDR3 loop reads CASNRLATTYEQYF. CDR3 bases read: TGTGCCAGCAACCGACTAGCGACTACCTACGAG.

About this clone itself: The read ends 3 residues early relative to the CDR3; the germline J gene fills the gap. The chain employs TRBV5-1 and TRBJ2-2, with 11 bases fitting TRBD1. Per germline, CDR1 SGHRS and CDR2 YFSETQ. The CDR3 is 16 amino acids. J lost 4 bases, V lost 4 bases, and 6 bases had no gene match. CDR3 bases read: TGCGCCAGCAGCCCTCCGGGACAGGGGGGCACCGGGGAG. Translated, it gives CASSPPGQGGTGE. The whole CDR3 sequence reads CASSPPGQGGTGELFF.

A note on this clone: The CDR3 extends 3 residues past the end of the read, so its final part is completed from the germline J gene. The genes are TRBV18 and TRBJ1-1; D not resolved. Germline V gene sequence: CDR1 KGHSH, CDR2 LQKENI. This CDR3 comprises 13 residues. The V gene lost 7 bases and the J gene lost 1 base, with 10 bases spanning the gap. CDR3 protein: CASYSSQNTEAFF. The CDR3 bases that were read are TGTGCCAGCTACTCGTCCCAGAACACTGAA.

Remarks on this clone: The missing CDR3 end, 3 residues past where the read stops, is filled in from the germline J gene. The V and J genes are TRBV19 and TRBJ1-4; 7 bases are shared with TRBD1. CDR1 and CDR2 from the germline V gene are LNHDA and SQIVND (reference sequence). CDR3 length: 16 residues. J was trimmed by 3 bases and V by 5 bases; bases with no gene match: 9. The CDR3 DNA, read in part, is TGTGCCAGTAGTGCCACAGGGGACTTAGCTAATGAAAAA. Translated, it gives CASSATGDLANEK. The full CDR3 is CASSATGDLANEKLFF. Full variable domain (rest looked up from reference TRBV19 and TRBJ1-4): DGGITQSPKYLFRKEGQNVTLSCEQNLNHDAMYWYRQDPGQGLRLIYYSQIVNDFQKGDIAEGYSVSREKKESFPLTVTSAQKNPTAFYLCASSATGDLANEKLFFGSGTQLSVL.

Note on this clone: The read terminates 3 residues before the CDR3 end, so the remaining end is supplied by the germline J gene. The chain has TRBV5-6 and TRBJ1-2; TRBD1 aligns across 9 bases. The CDR3 contains 14 residues. Unmatched junction bases numbered 6, after V lost 5 bases and J lost 4 bases. Germline V lookup: CDR1 SGHDT, CDR2 YYEEEE. CDR3 protein: CASRRQGDRYGYTF. CDR3 DNA, as far as it was read: TGTGCCAGCAGGCGACAGGGGGACCGCTATGGC.

A note on this clone: Coverage ceases 3 residues before the CDR3 finishes, and the germline J gene fills in the end. The chain recombines TRBV2 with TRBJ2-1, with 7 bases matching TRBD1. Germline assignment: CDR1 SNHLY and CDR2 FYNNEI. This CDR3 has 14 amino acids. Trimming removed 8 bases from V and 6 bases from J; junction bases left unmatched: 10. The CDR3 protein is CASLISNRGNEQFF. The part of the CDR3 DNA that was read is TGTGCCAGCTTGATTTCAAACAGGGGCAATGAG. The whole variable domain, remainder taken from reference TRBV2 and TRBJ2-1, is EPEVTQTPSHQVTQMGQEVILRCVPISNHLYFYWYRQILGQKVEFLVSFYNNEISEKSEIFDDQFSVERPDGSNFTLKIRSTKLEDSAMYFCASLISNRGNEQFFGPGTRLTVL.

A remark on this clone: The CDR3 goes on 3 residues after the read ends, and that part is filled in from the germline J gene. This chain connects TRBV5-1 to TRBJ2-7; TRBD2 matches 12 bases. This CDR3 region has 18 residues. The ends lost 3 bases at V and 1 base at J; junction bases unmatched: 11. Germline CDR1 is SGHRS and CDR2 is YFSETQ. The CDR3 spells CASSSTLAGGPGSYEQYF. The covered CDR3 bases are TGCGCCAGCAGCTCCACTCTAGCGGGAGGGCCTGGGTCCTACGAG. Drawing the rest from reference TRBV5-1 and TRBJ2-7, the complete variable domain is KAGVTQTPRYLIKTRGQQVTLSCSPISGHRSVSWYQQTPGQGLQFLFEYFSETQRNKGNFPGRFSGRQFSNSRSEMNVSTLELGDSALYLCASSSTLAGGPGSYEQYFGPGTRLTVT.

Concerning this clone itself: The CDR3 end lies 3 residues beyond the end of the read and is filled in from the germline J gene. The V call is TRBV7-9, the J call TRBJ2-1; 8 nucleotides align to TRBD2. The junction had 5 bases not matched to a gene; V was cut back by 8 bases and J by 2 bases. The germline CDR1 and CDR2 sequences are SEHNR and FQNEAQ (reference sequence). The CDR3 consists of 14 residues. The chain's CDR3 is CASGRAGAYNEQFF. The DNA read from the CDR3 is TGTGCCAGCGGACGAGCGGGAGCCTACAATGAG.

Of note for this clone: Sequencing ends 3 residues short of the CDR3 end; the germline J gene provides the rest. This rearrangement joins TRBV18 to TRBJ1-1; the match to TRBD1 covers 7 bases. Germline V CDR1 and CDR2: KGHSH, LQKENI. With V trimmed by 5 bases and J by 7 bases, 10 bases remained unmatched. The CDR3 extends over 14 amino acids. The part of the CDR3 DNA that was read is TGTGCCAGCTCATCCCAGGGGGTTCTCAGTGAA. Translated: CASSSQGVLSE. In full, the CDR3 reads CASSSQGVLSEAFF.

In the case of this clone: The read gets to within 3 residues of the CDR3 end, and the germline J gene fills in the rest. The chain links TRBV5-6 to TRBJ2-3; 7 bases are shared with TRBD2. Germline assignment: CDR1 SGHDT and CDR2 YYEEEE. Unmatched junction bases numbered 7, after V lost 6 bases and J lost 0 bases. This CDR3 is built from 15 residues. Incomplete CDR3 DNA: TGTGCCAGCACCAATTGGGGGGGGAGCACAGATACG. The encoded protein is CASTNWGGSTDT. The complete CDR3 reads CASTNWGGSTDTQYF.

About this clone: The sequence runs out 3 residues before the end of the CDR3; the remainder is reconstructed from the germline J gene. This chain links TRBV12-3 or TRBV12-4 with TRBJ1-5; D is undetermined. The V and J ends lost 6 bases and 4 bases respectively, with 13 bases between them. The CDR3 is made up of 14 amino acids. Here the CDR3 reads CASSPRLINQPQHF. The covered CDR3 bases are TGTGCCAGCAGCCCTAGACTGATTAATCAGCCC.

Points on this clone: The read ends 3 residues shy of where the CDR3 ends; the end is completed using the germline J gene. The chain carries TRBV11-3 and TRBJ1-6; D perhaps matches TRBD1 (5 bases). Germline V gene data show CDR1 as SGHNT and CDR2 as YENEEA. Deletions cut 5 bases from V and 10 bases from J, with 15 bases between. CDR3 size: 14 residues. This chain's CDR3 is CASSPGRGGSPLHF. CDR3 DNA, as far as it was read: TGTGCCAGCAGCCCGGGTAGGGGCGGCTCACCC. The whole variable domain, remainder taken from reference TRBV11-3 and TRBJ1-6, is EAGVVQSPRYKIIEKKQPVAFWCNPISGHNTLYWYLQNLGQGPELLIRYENEEAVDDSQLPKDRFSAERLKGVDSTLKIQPAELGDSAVYLCASSPGRGGSPLHFGNGTRLTVT.

On this clone itself: The CDR3 end falls 3 residues outside the read, so it is completed with the germline J gene. The rearrangement joins TRBV20-1 to TRBJ2-1; possible D gene TRBD2, 6 bases. Between the trimmed V and J ends, which lost 2 bases and 4 bases, there was a span of 9 bases. This CDR3 contains 13 residues. The V gene's germline CDR1 is DFQATT and CDR2 SNEGSKA (reference sequence). CDR3 loop: CSARSSAYNEQFF. Partial CDR3 DNA: TGCAGTGCTAGATCTAGCGCTTACAATGAG.

Details on this clone: The read is 3 residues too short to cover the CDR3 end, so that end is filled in from the germline J gene. This sequence joins TRBV5-1 and TRBJ1-1; TRBD1 might be the D (6 bases). The V end was cut by 2 bases, the J end by 1 base, with 15 bases between. This CDR3 region has 16 residues. Germline V gives CDR1 SGHRS, CDR2 YFSETQ. The sequenced CDR3 bases are TGCGCCAGCAGCTTACAGGGAAGGGGTAAGAACACTGAA. Its protein is CASSLQGRGKNTE. From start to end, the CDR3 is CASSLQGRGKNTEAFF.

For this clone: Read coverage stops 3 residues before the CDR3 terminus; the germline J gene supplies the remainder. This chain uses TRBV20-1 with TRBJ2-5; D possibly corresponds to TRBD2 (5 bases). The V and J ends lost 7 bases and 1 base respectively, with 10 bases between them. Germline V CDR1 and CDR2: DFQATT, SNEGSKA (reference sequence). The CDR3 is made up of 12 amino acids. CDR3: CSVEGPQETQYF. The CDR3 bases that were read are TGCAGTGTCGAGGGTCCCCAAGAGACC.

To note about this clone: The read terminates 3 residues before the CDR3 end, so the remaining end is supplied by the germline J gene. This chain connects TRBV5-1 to TRBJ1-4; 8 positions agree with TRBD1. Per germline, CDR1 SGHRS and CDR2 YFSETQ. There are 14 residues in the CDR3. The ends lost 2 bases at V and 8 bases at J; junction bases unmatched: 5. CDR3 sequence: CASSFGQGEEKLFF. The sequenced CDR3 bases are TGCGCCAGCAGCTTTGGACAGGGCGAGGAAAAA.

Comment on this clone: The CDR3 end is not reached by the read, which stops 3 residues before it; the germline J gene fills it in. The chain has TRBV18 and TRBJ1-2, with D maybe TRBD1 (5 bases). Germline assignment: CDR1 KGHSH and CDR2 LQKENI. CDR3 length: 15 amino acids. CDR3 DNA, as far as it was read: TGTGCCAGCTCAGGTTGGGGACTAGCCAAAAACATC. Its translation is CASSGWGLAKNI. The full CDR3 reads CASSGWGLAKNIYTF. The whole variable domain, remainder taken from reference TRBV18 and TRBJ1-2, is NAGVMQNPRHLVRRRGQEARLRCSPMKGHSHVYWYRQLPEEGLKFMVYLQKENIIDESGMPKERFSAEFPKEGPSILRIQQVVRGDSAAYFCASSGWGLAKNIYTFGSGTRLTVV.

Details on this clone: The missing CDR3 end, 3 residues past where the read stops, is filled in from the germline J gene. V is TRBV23-1 and J is TRBJ1-5; 8 bases match TRBD1. TRBV23-1 is recorded as an ORF, its role being uncertain. Losses at the gene ends were 4 bases for V and 6 bases for J; bases not matched to a gene: 8. This CDR3 has 15 amino acids. CDR3 sequence: CASSLSRQGIQPQHF. The DNA read from the CDR3 is TGCGCCAGCAGTCTTTCGAGACAGGGGATTCAGCCC.

Remarks on this clone: Read coverage stops 3 residues before the CDR3 terminus; the germline J gene supplies the remainder. This chain connects TRBV19 to TRBJ2-1, with 10 bases fitting TRBD2. From germline, CDR1 is LNHDA and CDR2 SQIVND (reference sequence). V was pared by 6 bases and J by 4 bases, with 6 bases of the junction left unmatched. The CDR3 has 15 amino acids. The CDR3 here is CASSGLSGRYNEQFF. Partial CDR3 DNA: TGTGCCAGTAGCGGCCTTAGCGGGAGGTACAATGAG.

On this clone itself: The missing CDR3 end, 3 residues past where the read stops, is filled in from the germline J gene. This chain connects TRBV5-6 to TRBJ1-1; D is ambiguous. CDR3 length: 14 amino acids. In germline, CDR1 is SGHDT, CDR2 YYEEEE. Trimming removed 4 bases at V and 1 base at J, with 11 bases between. CDR3 DNA (partial): TGTGCCAGCAGCGAACCAGGTAGGAACACTGAA. This translates into CASSEPGRNTE. The complete CDR3 protein is CASSEPGRNTEAFF.

Points on this clone: The read ends 3 residues shy of where the CDR3 ends; the end is completed using the germline J gene. The V gene is TRBV5-1, the J gene TRBJ2-1, with a possible D match to TRBD1 (7 bases). V lost 0 bases and J lost 3, with 10 bases in between. The CDR3 has 15 amino acids. Looked up from germline, CDR1 is SGHRS and CDR2 is YFSETQ. Here the CDR3 reads CASSLAGGRYNEQFF. Incomplete CDR3 DNA: TGCGCCAGCAGCTTGGCAGGGGGGCGCTACAATGAG. The full variable domain, with the rest looked up from reference TRBV5-1 and TRBJ2-1, is KAGVTQTPRYLIKTRGQQVTLSCSPISGHRSVSWYQQTPGQGLQFLFEYFSETQRNKGNFPGRFSGRQFSNSRSEMNVSTLELGDSALYLCASSLAGGRYNEQFFGPGTRLTVL.

Concerning this clone: The CDR3 end is not reached by the read, which stops 3 residues before it; the germline J gene fills it in. The genes are TRBV28 and TRBJ2-1, with 10 positions matching TRBD2. V trimming: 2 bases; J trimming: 5 bases; junction bases outside the gene matches: 0. Germline lookup yields CDR1 MDHEN and CDR2 SYDVKM. CDR3 length: 14 residues. The CDR3: CASSLLAGDNEQFF. The CDR3 bases that were read are TGTGCCAGCAGTTTACTAGCGGGGGACAATGAG.

As regards this clone: The read falls 3 residues short of the CDR3 end, and the missing part is taken from the germline J gene. The genes are TRBV9 and TRBJ2-1; tentative D call: TRBD2 (5 bases). This CDR3 has 16 residues. Germline values: CDR1 SGDLS, CDR2 YYNGEE. With 0 bases removed from V and 0 bases from J, the gap between germline ends came to 10 bases. The CDR3 bases that were read are TGTGCCAGCAGCGTAGAGCAGCGGTACTCCTACAATGAG. This encodes CASSVEQRYSYNE. Given in full, the CDR3 is CASSVEQRYSYNEQFF.

Notes on this clone: The read finishes 3 residues shy of the CDR3 end, and the germline J gene is used to complete it. The chain uses TRBV11-3 and TRBJ1-1; a possible D gene is TRBD1 (5 bases). The germline V gene encodes CDR1 SGHNT and CDR2 YENEEA. Deletions cut 6 bases from V and 1 base from J, with 9 bases between. This CDR3 has 13 residues. CDR3 residues: CASSRGANTEAFF. CDR3 bases read: TGTGCCAGCAGTCGAGGGGCGAACACTGAA.